This T cell receptor beta chain was retrieved from a study of T-cell memory formation after mild COVID-19. Whole-study context: TCR clusters were largely donor specific. Overall study results and limits: Some SARS-CoV-2-responding clones were already detected in memory before infection. Balance between CD4 and CD8 was seen in clones contracting day 15 to 85, and a CD4+ lean was seen in later expanders.

As concerns this clonotype: The target antigen is unknown.

Constant-segment-primed 5'RACE gave TCR alpha and TCR beta cDNA libraries with sample barcodes and UMIs. MiXCR, applied by TCRdb to the 5' RACE reads, yields one record per CDR3 protein. Of 190,000 or so distinct CDR3 sequences detected, about 11% appear once; the ten largest clones hold approximately 3%. V lost 5 bases to trimming and J lost 15 bases, with 14 bases between them. The germline CDR1 and CDR2 sequences are MDHEN and SYDVKM. CDR3 size: 11 residues. The material sequenced was PBMCs or a T cell subset sorted from them (not recorded which). The source is a man younger than 35 who had mild COVID-19 (a few samples of this study predate the infection). Cell type and time point are not known. This chain joins TRBV28 and TRBJ1-5, with D perhaps TRBD1 (6 bases). The CDR3 loop reads CASSLRTDPHF. The CDR3 DNA is TGTGCCAGCAGTCTACGGACAGACCCGCATTTT.